One and the same sample provided the 17 T cell receptor beta chains below, sequenced in a study of shared clonotypes between healthy human individuals. Here immunoSEQ multiplex PCR was the method, and the copy in TCRdb shows in-frame clones only, minus some. Of over 1.5 million clones listed, 95% to 99% are singletons. Sequencing was carried out using naive CD4+ T cells sorted from blood. Subset reported: CD45RA+ positively selected. Receptors were obtained from a man aged 30-40 years in good health.

The table lists this clone with a count of one. At one end, the junction sequence differs from germline, possibly due to a read error. The V call is TRBV28, the J call TRBJ2-7; 7 nucleotides agree with TRBD1. Germline-derived CDR1 and CDR2 are MDHEN and SYDVKM. This CDR3 has 15 amino acids. CDR3 in amino acids: CASSRTGPTPPPLIF. For the CDR3, the DNA is TGTGCCAGCTCCCGGACAGGACCAACCCCTCCTCCCCTAATCTTC.

The chain is built from TRBV6-1 and TRBJ2-7; no clear D. The CDR3 loop spans 14 amino acids. The germline CDR1 and CDR2 sequences are MNHNS and SASEGT. V lost 4 bases to trimming and J lost 5 bases, with 15 bases between them. The CDR3 DNA reads TGTGCCAGCAGTGCCAAACCCAGCGTACACGAGCAGTACTTC. The encoded protein is CASSAKPSVHEQYF.

This chain joins TRBV11-3 and TRBJ2-3; D not certain. Germline V gene data show CDR1 as SGHNT and CDR2 as YENEEA. The CDR3 has 14 residues. The V gene lost 1 base and the J gene lost 2 bases, with 7 bases spanning the gap. The DNA of the CDR3 is TGTGCCAGCAGCTTAGGTGGAGCCACAGATACGCAGTATTTT. This translates into CASSLGGATDTQYF.

The chain links TRBV7-2 to TRBJ2-6; tentative D call: TRBD1 (5 bases). V was clipped by 3 bases and J by 1 base, with 13 bases between them. This CDR3 has 17 amino acids. Germline lookup yields CDR1 SGHTA and CDR2 FQGNSA. CDR3 loop: CASSFRQRHSGANVLTF. DNA of the CDR3: TGTGCCAGCAGCTTCAGACAGAGGCATTCTGGGGCCAACGTCCTGACTTTC.

The chain has TRBV18 and TRBJ2-3; 7 bases align to TRBD2. Germline lookup yields CDR1 KGHSH and CDR2 LQKENI. Unmatched junction bases numbered 6, after V lost 2 bases and J lost 1 base. The length of the CDR3 is 16 residues. The CDR3 DNA reads as TGTGCCAGCTCACCAGTAGCGGGCGGACGCACAGATACGCAGTATTTT. As protein: CASSPVAGGRTDTQYF.

The rearrangement links TRBV7-6 to TRBJ1-1; D might be TRBD1 (6 bases). This CDR3 contains 13 residues. Germline assignment: CDR1 SGHVS and CDR2 FNYEAQ. The V end was cut by 2 bases, the J end by 4 bases, with 8 bases between. The CDR3 coding sequence is TGTGCCAGCAGCTTAAAGGGGGTCACTGAAGCTTTCTTT. This sequence encodes CASSLKGVTEAFF.

V usage is TRBV29-1 and J usage is TRBJ2-3, with TRBD2 matching 11 bases. The CDR3 has 20 residues. V lost 4 bases to trimming and J lost 2 bases; unmatched junction nucleotides: 20. Per germline, CDR1 SQVTM and CDR2 ANQGSEA. The DNA for the CDR3 is TGCAGCGTTGTCGGGCTAGCGGGAGGAAATACCCCAGGGTCCACAGATACGCAGTATTTT. Translated, it gives CSVVGLAGGNTPGSTDTQYF.

J is TRBJ2-7 and V is TRBV9, with D perhaps TRBD2 (5 bases). From germline, CDR1 is SGDLS and CDR2 YYNGEE. The CDR3 is 16 residues long. V lost 2 bases and J 0 bases, leaving 15 bases between the germline ends. The CDR3 sequence is CASSVEPGVSSYEQYF. In DNA form, the CDR3 reads TGTGCCAGCAGCGTCGAGCCCGGGGTGAGCTCCTACGAGCAGTACTTC.

The CDR3 protein is CASSPWGNEKLFF. The DNA for the CDR3 is TGTGCCAGCTCACCATGGGGGAATGAAAAACTGTTTTTT. The rearrangement links TRBV18 to TRBJ1-4; D might be TRBD1 (5 bases). The CDR3 spans 13 residues. The germline CDR1 and CDR2 sequences are KGHSH and LQKENI. V lost 2 bases to trimming and J lost 5 bases, with 6 bases between them.

This clone was counted once. The chain joins TRBV9 to TRBJ2-7, with 10 bases identical to TRBD2. V was clipped by 2 bases and J by 3 bases; unmatched bases: 26. Germline CDR1 reads SGDLS; CDR2 reads YYNGEE. This CDR3 has 22 amino acids. This CDR3 reads CASSVGPRRGNEREGIYYEQYF. CDR3 DNA: TGTGCCAGCAGCGTGGGACCTAGGAGGGGGAATGAGCGGGAGGGAATATACTACGAGCAGTACTTC. The full variable domain, completed using reference TRBV9 and TRBJ2-7, is DSGVTQTPKHLITATGQRVTLRCSPRSGDLSVYWYQQSLDQGLQFLIQYYNGEERAKGNILERFSAQQFPDLHSELNLSSLELGDSALYFCASSVGPRRGNEREGIYYEQYFGPGTRLTVT.

This clone was recorded once. The V call is TRBV15, the J call TRBJ2-5, with 11 bases matching TRBD1. The CDR3 contains 17 residues. CDR1 is LNHNV and CDR2 is YYDKDF in the germline V gene (reference sequence). V lost 1 base to trimming and J lost 6 bases; unmatched junction nucleotides: 10. The CDR3 bases are TGTGCCACCAGCAGAGGAGAAAGGACAGGGGGCTCGAAGACCCAGTACTTC. Encoded protein: CATSRGERTGGSKTQYF.

The rearrangement joins TRBV28 to TRBJ2-7; TRBD2 might be the D (6 bases). Germline V gene lookup returns CDR1 MDHEN and CDR2 SYDVKM. V dropped 7 bases and J dropped 2 bases, with 18 bases sitting between them. The CDR3 loop spans 15 amino acids. DNA of the CDR3: TGTGCCAGCACAAGAACGCGGGGCAGGGCCTACGAGCAGTACTTC. Protein product: CASTRTRGRAYEQYF. The full variable domain, in which reference TRBV28 and TRBJ2-7 provide the parts outside the CDR3, is DVKVTQSSRYLVKRTGEKVFLECVQDMDHENMFWYRQDPGLGLRLIYFSYDVKMKEKGDIPEGYSVSREKKERFSLILESASTNQTSMYLCASTRTRGRAYEQYFGPGTRLTVT.

This sequence joins TRBV9 and TRBJ2-5; D remains unclear. The V gene's germline CDR1 is SGDLS and CDR2 YYNGEE. V lost 0 bases, J lost 5 bases, and 17 bases lay in between. This CDR3 is 16 amino acids long. This CDR3 is CASSVGGGETPETQYF. The DNA for the CDR3 is TGTGCCAGCAGCGTAGGAGGCGGCGAGACCCCGGAGACCCAGTACTTC.

Turning to this clone: Additional DNA sequences in this sample encode the identical CDR3. The rearrangement links TRBV18 to TRBJ2-7; D call uncertain. The CDR3 has 11 residues. The V and J ends lost 2 bases and 6 bases respectively, with 5 bases between them. Germline values: CDR1 KGHSH, CDR2 LQKENI. CDR3 nucleotides: TGTGCCAGCTCACCATCTACCGAGCAGTACTTC. Encoded protein: CASSPSTEQYF.

With regard to this clone: Other DNA sequences in the same sample also yield this CDR3. The chain joins TRBV30 to TRBJ1-5; maybe TRBD1 (5 bases). Trimming left V 3 bases short and J 1 base short, with 10 bases between. There are 14 residues in the CDR3. Per the germline V gene, CDR1 is GTSNPN and CDR2 is SVGIG (reference sequence). CDR3 bases: TGTGCCTGGAGCGGGGGGAGGAGCAATCAGCCCCAGCATTTT. The encoded protein is CAWSGGRSNQPQHF. Together with reference TRBV30 and TRBJ1-5, the CDR3 gives the full variable domain: SQTIHQWPATLVQPVGSPLSLECTVEGTSNPNLYWYRQAAGRGLQLLFYSVGIGQISSEVPQNLSASRPQDRQFILSSKKLLLSDSGFYLCAWSGGRSNQPQHFGDGTRLSIL.

With regard to this clone: The sample carries other DNA sequences with the same CDR3. This sequence joins TRBV29-1 and TRBJ2-5, with a possible D match to TRBD1 (5 bases). This CDR3 has 11 amino acids. V was trimmed by 5 bases and J by 5 bases, leaving 9 bases between them. Germline assignment: CDR1 SQVTM and CDR2 ANQGSEA. The CDR3 loop is CSVRWGETQYF. CDR3 bases: TGCAGCGTTCGCTGGGGCGAGACCCAGTACTTC.

This chain connects TRBV5-1 to TRBJ2-7; TRBD2 might be the D (6 bases). This CDR3 spans 16 amino acids. Trimming left V 5 bases short and J 0 bases short, with 18 bases between. The germline V gene has CDR1 SGHRS and CDR2 YFSETQ. The CDR3 nucleotides are TGCGCCAGCAGTCTGGCCCCCGGGACTGGCTCCTACGAGCAGTACTTC. Amino acid sequence: CASSLAPGTGSYEQYF.